A selection of T cell receptor beta chains follows, all from one sample in a study of memory CD4+ T cells and cytomegalovirus serostatus. The table came from immunoSEQ multiplex PCR; TCRdb's copy has only in-frame clones and leaves some out. Here the sample spans 40,000 to 55,000 clones, around four fifths being singletons. Material for sequencing was memory CD4+ T cells from blood. Receptors were obtained from an adult in good health and CMV-seropositive. The CDR3 runs from the conserved cysteine through the conserved F or W. Fields, in order: D gene, V gene, J gene, clone size, CDR3 DNA, CDR3 protein. The D gene is left open where the match is weak. Only some rows state a clone size, as once, few, many or a class for expanded clones.

d_gene: -
v_gene: TRBV5-1
j_gene: TRBJ1-6
abundance: -
CDR3nt: TGCGCCAGCAGCCCGGGACAACCGGATTCACCCCTCCACTTT
CDR3aa: CASSPGQPDSPLHF

d_gene: TRBD1
v_gene: TRBV30
j_gene: TRBJ1-1
abundance: once
CDR3nt: TGTGCCTGGAGTGGTGGTTCCGGGACAGGGTACACTGAAGCTTTCTTT
CDR3aa: CAWSGGSGTGYTEAFF

d_gene: -
v_gene: TRBV18
j_gene: TRBJ2-3
abundance: -
CDR3nt: TGTGCCAGCTCACGGGGGAGTAGCACAGATACGCAGTATTTT
CDR3aa: CASSRGSSTDTQYF

d_gene: -
v_gene: TRBV27
j_gene: TRBJ1-1
abundance: -
CDR3nt: TGTGCCAGCAGTTATTTGGGGGCGGGATATAACACTGAAGCTTTCTTT
CDR3aa: CASSYLGAGYNTEAFF

d_gene: TRBD1
v_gene: TRBV18
j_gene: TRBJ1-5
abundance: -
CDR3nt: TGTGCCAGCTCACCGCGGCAGGGGGAGCAGCCCCAGCATTTT
CDR3aa: CASSPRQGEQPQHF

d_gene: TRBD1
v_gene: TRBV5-6
j_gene: TRBJ1-3
abundance: -
CDR3nt: TGTGCCAGCAGCCGCCTGCGGGACAGCTCTGGAAACACCATATATTTT
CDR3aa: CASSRLRDSSGNTIYF

d_gene: -
v_gene: TRBV4-1
j_gene: TRBJ2-1
abundance: -
CDR3nt: TGCGCCAGCAGCCAAGGACTAGGGTATCTGCAGTTCTTC
CDR3aa: CASSQGLGYLQFF

d_gene: -
v_gene: TRBV6-6
j_gene: TRBJ1-3
abundance: -
CDR3nt: TGTGCCAGCAGTTACGGAGTAGGTAGTAAAAACACCATATATTTT
CDR3aa: CASSYGVGSKNTIYF

d_gene: -
v_gene: TRBV9
j_gene: TRBJ1-3
abundance: -
CDR3nt: TGTGCCAGCAGCGTAGAGATGGGACACAGCTCTGGAAACACCATATATTTT
CDR3aa: CASSVEMGHSSGNTIYF

d_gene: -
v_gene: TRBV12-5
j_gene: TRBJ2-1
abundance: once
CDR3nt: TGTGCTAGTGGTACCGGAGATCGGCAGTTCTTC
CDR3aa: CASGTGDRQFF

d_gene: -
v_gene: TRBV28
j_gene: TRBJ1-6
abundance: -
CDR3nt: TGTGCCAGCAGTTCATGGGGGGGTCTAGGGACCGATGGAAATTCACCCCTCCACTTT
CDR3aa: CASSSWGGLGTDGNSPLHF

d_gene: -
v_gene: TRBV5-1
j_gene: TRBJ1-1
abundance: -
CDR3nt: TGCGCCAGCAGCTTAAGGACCGGGTACACTGAAGCTTTCTTT
CDR3aa: CASSLRTGYTEAFF

d_gene: -
v_gene: TRBV7-9
j_gene: TRBJ2-1
abundance: -
CDR3nt: TGTGCCAGCAGCCATACCAAGGGCTACAATGAGCAGTTCTTC
CDR3aa: CASSHTKGYNEQFF

d_gene: -
v_gene: TRBV19
j_gene: TRBJ1-5
abundance: -
CDR3nt: TGTGCCAGTAGTCCCGAGGGGGGCTGGCAGCCCCAGCATTTT
CDR3aa: CASSPEGGWQPQHF

d_gene: -
v_gene: TRBV5-1
j_gene: TRBJ2-3
abundance: -
CDR3nt: TGCGCCAGCAGCTTGGATGGGGGTAGCACAGATACGCAGTATTTT
CDR3aa: CASSLDGGSTDTQYF

d_gene: -
v_gene: TRBV29-1
j_gene: TRBJ2-3
abundance: -
CDR3nt: TGCAGCGTTGACCCCACAGGGAGGGCAGATACGCAGTATTTT
CDR3aa: CSVDPTGRADTQYF

d_gene: TRBD2
v_gene: TRBV7-2
j_gene: TRBJ2-1
abundance: -
CDR3nt: TGTGCCAGCACTTCCGGGACTACTGACAATGAGCAGTTCTTC
CDR3aa: CASTSGTTDNEQFF

d_gene: TRBD1
v_gene: TRBV30
j_gene: TRBJ1-5
abundance: -
CDR3nt: TGTGCCTGGAGAGGGCAGGGGGCGAATCAGCCCCAGCATTTT
CDR3aa: CAWRGQGANQPQHF

d_gene: -
v_gene: TRBV20-1
j_gene: TRBJ1-2
abundance: -
CDR3nt: TGCAGTGCTCCGGAACTTTATGGCTACACCTTC
CDR3aa: CSAPELYGYTF

d_gene: -
v_gene: TRBV7-9
j_gene: TRBJ1-1
abundance: few
CDR3nt: TGTGCCAGCGCGAGGATGATGGACACTGAAGCTTTCTTT
CDR3aa: CASARMMDTEAFF

d_gene: TRBD1
v_gene: TRBV7-3
j_gene: TRBJ1-1
abundance: -
CDR3nt: TGTGCCAGCAGCTTAAGGGGGACAGGGACTTACACTGAAGCTTTCTTT
CDR3aa: CASSLRGTGTYTEAFF

d_gene: -
v_gene: TRBV6-1
j_gene: TRBJ2-4
abundance: -
CDR3nt: TGTGCCAGCAGACAGGGTGGCCTTAAAAACATTCAGTACTTC
CDR3aa: CASRQGGLKNIQYF